The 6 T cell receptor beta chains in this list originate from one sample, sequenced in a study of shared clonotypes between healthy human individuals. CD45RO negativity and positive selection for CCR7 defined naive CD8 cells, a population that excluded terminally differentiated effector memory CD45RA+ cells. Only in-frame clones appear in the TCRdb table, and some are missing; sequencing was by immunoSEQ multiplex PCR. The sample lists about 580,000 clones, 95% to 98% seen once, with more than 0.3% in the top ten. The source material was naive CD8+ T cells sorted from blood. Receptor source: a man aged 30-40 years in good health.

V and J are TRBV4-1 and TRBJ2-7, with 14 positions matching TRBD2. J was trimmed by 5 bases and V by 4 bases; bases with no gene match: 7. The CDR3 has 16 amino acids. Germline V gene data show CDR1 as MGHRA and CDR2 as YSYEKL. The CDR3 sequence is CASSLETSGRANEQYF. The CDR3 DNA follows: TGCGCCAGCAGCCTCGAGACTAGCGGGAGGGCGAACGAGCAGTACTTC.

The chain joins TRBV15 to TRBJ2-2; weak D call: TRBD1 (6 bases). Deletions cut 2 bases from V and 0 bases from J, with 19 bases between. Germline V gene lookup returns CDR1 LNHNV and CDR2 YYDKDF (reference sequence). The CDR3 extends over 19 amino acids. In DNA form, the CDR3 reads TGTGCCACCAGCAGAAGAGCGACCAAGAGGACAGCGAACACCGGGGAGCTGTTTTTT. This gives the protein CATSRRATKRTANTGELFF.

The chain carries TRBV18 and TRBJ2-1; D is perhaps TRBD2 (5 bases). Germline loops: CDR1 KGHSH, CDR2 LQKENI. Between the trimmed V and J ends, which lost 1 base and 14 bases, there was a span of 12 bases. This CDR3 has 12 amino acids. The CDR3: CASSPRPKEEFF. The CDR3 DNA reads as TGTGCCAGCTCACCACGGCCCAAGGAGGAGTTCTTC. The variable domain in full, completed from reference TRBV18 and TRBJ2-1, reads NAGVMQNPRHLVRRRGQEARLRCSPMKGHSHVYWYRQLPEEGLKFMVYLQKENIIDESGMPKERFSAEFPKEGPSILRIQQVVRGDSAAYFCASSPRPKEEFFGPGTRLTVL.

The chain employs TRBV5-1 and TRBJ2-5; no definite D call. V was shortened by 2 bases and J by 4 bases, with 9 bases between the two germline ends. This CDR3 spans 13 amino acids. CDR1 is SGHRS and CDR2 is YFSETQ in the germline V gene. This CDR3 is CASSFGLRETQYF. In DNA form, the CDR3 reads TGCGCCAGCAGCTTTGGCTTGCGAGAGACCCAGTACTTC.

Only one count was recorded for this clone. The rearrangement links TRBV7-7 to TRBJ2-1; 7 bases map to TRBD1. The germline V gene has CDR1 SSHAT and CDR2 FNYEAQ (reference sequence). The V and J ends lost 1 base and 8 bases, in that order; junction bases with no gene match: 8. The CDR3 has 15 residues. CDR3 sequence (DNA): TGTGCCAGCAGCTTAGGGGCACAGGGGATCGATGAGCAGTTCTTC. Protein product: CASSLGAQGIDEQFF. Based on the CDR3 plus reference TRBV7-7 and TRBJ2-1, the full variable domain is GAGVSQSPRYKVTKRGQDVTLRCDPISSHATLYWYQQALGQGPEFLTYFNYEAQPDKSGLPSDRFSAERPEGSISTLTIQRTEQRDSAMYRCASSLGAQGIDEQFFGPGTRLTVL.

The genes are TRBV13 and TRBJ2-7; D may be TRBD1 (5 bases). CDR3 length: 14 residues. V dropped 5 bases and J dropped 5 bases, with 16 bases sitting between them. The germline V gene encodes CDR1 PRHDT and CDR2 FYEKMQ (reference sequence). Written as DNA, the CDR3 is TGTGCCAGCAGCCGTACAGGACCTATCCACGAGCAGTACTTC. This gives the protein CASSRTGPIHEQYF.